Given below is one T cell receptor beta chain in context. Its target is not known. This entry belongs to a study of T cell responses to AZD1222 COVID-19 vaccine. Study outcomes and limitations: Clonal diversity may have been underestimated in mostly white British donors.

Per germline, CDR1 MNHEY and CDR2 SVGAGI. The CDR3 has 15 amino acids. Trimming stripped 10 bases from V and 0 bases from J, with 16 bases between. TCRdb keeps only in-frame clones here, not all; method: immunoSEQ multiplex PCR. The repertoire holds more than 150,000 clones, with around 90% as singletons. This chain uses TRBV6-5 with TRBJ2-1, with D possibly being TRBD1 (6 bases). The clonotype was recovered from an adult in good health. The input for sequencing was peripheral blood, taken on day 0 of AZD1222 vaccination. The CDR3 region is CATWPQGRSYNEQFF. Here the CDR3 DNA reads TGTGCCACTTGGCCACAGGGCCGCTCCTACAATGAGCAGTTCTTC.